The 22 T cell receptor beta chains presented below share a single source sample, sequenced in a study of blood T cell repertoires in COVID-19. The protocol was immunoSEQ multiplex PCR, while the TCRdb copy is restricted to in-frame clones and leaves out a portion. The table includes hundreds of thousands of clones, roughly 88% detected once. Sequences were obtained from peripheral blood. These receptors were collected from a man younger than 35 with active or convalescent COVID-19.

The chain is built from TRBV13 and TRBJ2-3, with D possibly being TRBD1 (6 bases). The CDR3 length is 12 residues. Trimming stripped 5 bases from V and 7 bases from J, with 10 bases between. Germline lookup yields CDR1 PRHDT and CDR2 FYEKMQ (reference sequence). The CDR3 region is CASSPQGNTQYF. The CDR3 bases are TGTGCCAGCAGCCCCCAGGGGAATACGCAGTATTTT.

The chain recombines TRBV19 with TRBJ2-1, with 10 bases aligning to TRBD2. The junction had 20 bases not matched to a gene; V was cut back by 7 bases and J by 2 bases. The V gene's germline CDR1 is LNHDA and CDR2 SQIVND (reference sequence). CDR3 length: 20 amino acids. This CDR3 reads CASTPYPGASGGNTYNEQFF. The CDR3 nucleotides are TGTGCCAGTACCCCTTACCCGGGGGCTAGCGGGGGCAATACCTACAATGAGCAGTTCTTC.

The CDR3 DNA is TGTGCCAGCAGCTTAGCCTATCTCGACGGGGAGCAGTTCTTC. Amino acid sequence: CASSLAYLDGEQFF. The genes are TRBV11-2 and TRBJ2-1; no reliable D call. The CDR3 is 14 residues long. The germline V and J ends were trimmed by 1 base and 10 bases, with 14 bases remaining between them. The germline CDR1 and CDR2 sequences are SGHAT and FQNNGV.

The chain carries TRBV6-5 and TRBJ2-4; TRBD2 agrees at 7 bases. V gave up 8 bases and J gave up 1 base; unmatched junction bases: 8. The CDR3 is 15 residues long. Per germline, CDR1 MNHEY and CDR2 SVGAGI. The CDR3 region is CASLTQGGAKNIQYF. Written as DNA, the CDR3 is TGTGCCAGCCTCACCCAGGGAGGGGCCAAAAACATTCAGTACTTC.

This clone was observed a few times. The chain combines TRBV11-3 with TRBJ1-2; 8 positions agree with TRBD1. Per the germline V gene, CDR1 is SGHNT and CDR2 is YENEEA. The CDR3 is 13 amino acids. With 4 bases clipped from V and 7 bases from J, the junction kept 5 bases outside the gene matches. This chain's CDR3 is CASSYTGGAGYTF. DNA of the CDR3: TGTGCCAGCAGCTATACAGGGGGGGCTGGCTACACCTTC.

The gene calls are TRBV5-6 and TRBJ2-2; TRBD1 matches at 7 bases. V was pared by 4 bases and J by 6 bases, with 3 bases of the junction left unmatched. Germline V CDR1 and CDR2: SGHDT, YYEEEE. This CDR3 region has 13 residues. This chain's CDR3 is CASSQGTAGELFF. The CDR3 bases are TGTGCCAGCAGCCAAGGGACAGCCGGGGAGCTGTTTTTT. Drawing the rest from reference TRBV5-6 and TRBJ2-2, the complete variable domain is DAGVTQSPTHLIKTRGQQVTLRCSPKSGHDTVSWYQQALGQGPQFIFQYYEEEERQRGNFPDRFSGHQFPNYSSELNVNALLLGDSALYLCASSQGTAGELFFGEGSRLTVL.

This clone was seen a few times. CDR3 protein: CASRTGYAGNTIYF. The CDR3 DNA reads as TGTGCCAGCAGGACAGGGTACGCTGGAAACACCATATATTTT. This rearrangement joins TRBV5-6 to TRBJ1-3; 7 bases line up with TRBD1. CDR3 length: 14 residues. Germline lookup yields CDR1 SGHDT and CDR2 YYEEEE. V shed 5 bases, J shed 2 bases, and the junction held 4 bases outside the gene matches.

The rearrangement links TRBV4-1 to TRBJ1-6, with TRBD1 identical over 11 bases. The germline V gene encodes CDR1 MGHRA and CDR2 YSYEKL. The CDR3 loop spans 17 amino acids. Trimming took 2 bases from V and 7 from J; bases not matched to a gene: 7. CDR3 in amino acids: CASSQIAGTGGNSPLHF. In nucleotides, the CDR3 is TGCGCCAGCAGCCAAATAGCCGGGACAGGGGGAAATTCACCCCTCCACTTT.

The chain combines TRBV5-6 with TRBJ1-5; D remains unclear. The CDR3 spans 12 residues. Looked up from germline, CDR1 is SGHDT and CDR2 is YYEEEE. Trimming shortened V by 0 bases and J by 5 bases, and 3 bases separated the two germline ends. The chain's CDR3 is CASSLVDQPQHF. CDR3 DNA sequence: TGTGCCAGCAGCTTGGTCGATCAGCCCCAGCATTTT.

The V and J genes are TRBV12-5 and TRBJ1-1; 8 bases fit TRBD1. The CDR3 runs 15 residues. J was trimmed by 0 bases and V by 5 bases; bases with no gene match: 5. Germline assignment: CDR1 LGHNT and CDR2 FRNRAP. CDR3 protein: CASGPDRALNTEAFF. For the CDR3, the DNA is TGTGCTAGTGGTCCGGACAGGGCTTTGAACACTGAAGCTTTCTTT.

This chain links TRBV5-1 with TRBJ1-4; 7 bases are a match to TRBD1. The V segment lost 7 bases and the J segment 3 bases; nucleotides outside the gene matches: 3. Germline V gives CDR1 SGHRS, CDR2 YFSETQ. The CDR3 has 13 residues. The CDR3 DNA reads as TGCGCCAGCGCGGGACAGTCTAATGAAAAACTGTTTTTT. Translation: CASAGQSNEKLFF.

Only one count was recorded for this clone. This chain uses TRBV9 with TRBJ1-2; 8 bases are a match to TRBD1. J lost 8 bases, V lost 0 bases, and 3 bases had no gene match. The CDR3 is made up of 13 amino acids. Germline CDR1 SGDLS, CDR2 YYNGEE. In DNA form, the CDR3 reads TGTGCCAGCAGCGTAGCTAGGACAGGGGGCTACACCTTC. Amino acid sequence: CASSVARTGGYTF.

V gene TRBV9 combines with J gene TRBJ1-2; D is perhaps TRBD1 (5 bases). V was cut by 0 bases and J by 5 bases, with 11 bases left in between. Germline V CDR1 and CDR2: SGDLS, YYNGEE. CDR3 size: 14 residues. CDR3 coding DNA: TGTGCCAGCAGCGTAGGGGAGGGGAGGTATGGCTACACCTTC. It encodes CASSVGEGRYGYTF. Combining the CDR3 with reference TRBV9 and TRBJ1-2 gives the whole variable domain DSGVTQTPKHLITATGQRVTLRCSPRSGDLSVYWYQQSLDQGLQFLIQYYNGEERAKGNILERFSAQQFPDLHSELNLSSLELGDSALYFCASSVGEGRYGYTFGSGTRLTVV.

The chain employs TRBV5-1 and TRBJ2-2; 9 nucleotides align to TRBD2. The CDR3 has 16 amino acids. Unmatched junction bases numbered 8, after V lost 1 base and J lost 7 bases. The V gene's germline CDR1 is SGHRS and CDR2 YFSETQ. The CDR3 sequence: CASSLRSGGFGGELFF. The CDR3 nucleotides are TGCGCCAGCAGCTTGAGGAGCGGGGGGTTTGGCGGGGAGCTGTTTTTT.

This clone occurred a few times. The V gene is TRBV2, the J gene TRBJ2-1, with 7 bases that match TRBD1. Germline CDR1 is SNHLY and CDR2 is FYNNEI. The CDR3 length is 15 residues. The trim removed 1 base at V and 5 bases at J, leaving 5 bases unmatched. This CDR3 is CASSEVGQVDNEQFF. Here the CDR3 DNA reads TGTGCCAGCAGTGAAGTCGGACAGGTAGACAATGAGCAGTTCTTC.

This sequence joins TRBV6-5 and TRBJ1-4; no clear D. The CDR3 has 14 amino acids. Deletions cut 6 bases from V and 0 bases from J, with 8 bases between. Germline V gives CDR1 MNHEY, CDR2 SVGAGI. The CDR3 coding sequence is TGTGCCAGCAGCCTACGATCAACTAATGAAAAACTGTTTTTT. Residues: CASSLRSTNEKLFF.

This sequence joins TRBV2 and TRBJ1-2; D ambiguous. The CDR3 loop spans 16 amino acids. V lost 6 bases and J lost 4, with 21 bases in between. Germline V gene lookup returns CDR1 SNHLY and CDR2 FYNNEI. CDR3 sequence reads: CASSGIGSPGGYGYTF. In nucleotides, the CDR3 is TGTGCCAGCAGCGGAATAGGATCCCCGGGAGGCTATGGCTACACCTTC.

This clone has just a few counts. V is TRBV28 and J is TRBJ1-2, with 11 bases identical to TRBD1. V lost 6 bases and J lost 7; bases outside the gene matches: 10. The CDR3 runs to 15 residues. CDR1 and CDR2 (germline): MDHEN, SYDVKM. This CDR3 is CASSSSWTGGFGYTF. CDR3 nucleotides: TGTGCCAGCAGCTCATCTTGGACAGGGGGCTTTGGCTACACCTTC.

The rearrangement uses TRBV11-2 and TRBJ2-4; D call uncertain. V lost 5 bases, J lost 6 bases, and 8 bases lay in between. Germline CDR1 SGHAT, CDR2 FQNNGV. CDR3 length equals 12 residues. The DNA for the CDR3 is TGTGCCAGCAGCCCGTTCGGAAACATTCAGTACTTC. Translated, it gives CASSPFGNIQYF.

The chain carries TRBV6-5 and TRBJ2-6; D unclear. Germline-derived CDR1 and CDR2 are MNHEY and SVGAGI. V gave up 7 bases and J gave up 0 bases, with 10 bases separating them. This CDR3 spans 15 amino acids. The CDR3 protein is CASTPGLSGANVLTF. The CDR3 bases are TGTGCCAGCACCCCAGGCCTCTCTGGGGCCAACGTCCTGACTTTC.

The chain is built from TRBV9 and TRBJ2-7, with D possibly being TRBD2 (7 bases). V was shortened by 4 bases and J by 6 bases, with 20 bases between the two germline ends. Germline-derived CDR1 and CDR2 are SGDLS and YYNGEE. The CDR3 spans 15 residues. This chain's CDR3 is CASSPSGGGASEQYF. In DNA form, the CDR3 reads TGTGCCAGCAGCCCCAGTGGTGGGGGGGCCAGCGAGCAGTACTTC.

The rearrangement uses TRBV11-2 and TRBJ1-2; TRBD1 aligns across 8 bases. This CDR3 has 14 residues. J was trimmed by 5 bases and V by 5 bases; bases with no gene match: 7. CDR1 is SGHAT, CDR2 FQNNGV, per germline. The chain's CDR3 is CASSAGTGLYGYTF. The CDR3 DNA reads TGTGCCAGCAGCGCTGGGACAGGCCTATATGGCTACACCTTC. The full variable domain, in which reference TRBV11-2 and TRBJ1-2 provide the parts outside the CDR3, is EAGVAQSPRYKIIEKRQSVAFWCNPISGHATLYWYQQILGQGPKLLIQFQNNGVVDDSQLPKDRFSAERLKGVDSTLKIQPAKLEDSAVYLCASSAGTGLYGYTFGSGTRLTVV.